This T cell receptor (beta chain) is from a study of T cell repertoires in cytomegalovirus infection. Points on this clonotype: Its antigen remains unknown.

Trimming took 0 bases from V and 0 from J, leaving 8 bases between them. This CDR3 spans 16 amino acids. TCRdb re-analysed the reads in MiXCR, keeping a single row per CDR3 protein. The table lists roughly 990,000 distinct CDR3 sequences, approximately 31% of them singletons. The sequenced sample was cultured CD8+ T cells from PBMCs, obtained from culture after CMV antigen stimulation. This clonotype originated in a human donor in good health (CMV status not recorded). Some clones in this sample may be carry-over from other donors' samples. V is TRBV12-3 or TRBV12-4 and J is TRBJ1-4; D not certain. The CDR3 bases are TGTGCCAGCAGTTTAGCTCCTTGGGCAACTAATGAAAAACTGTTTTTT. Its protein product is CASSLAPWATNEKLFF.